The 8 T cell receptor beta chains reported below all come from one sample, sequenced in a study of T cells in Graves' hyperthyroidism and ophthalmopathy. Amplification of TCR beta CDR3 regions was performed using RNA transcripts as template. Researchers ran a first-round RT-PCR on the TCR CDR3 using the HTBI primer set. Each CDR3 protein gets one entry after TCRdb re-called the multiplex PCR reads with MiXCR. Seen here are 600,000 to 700,000 distinct CDR3 sequences, 14% to 15% observed once, and the top ten hold roughly 4.3%. The sequenced sample consisted of blood. The receptors originated from a woman aged 40-49 years with Graves' ophthalmopathy.

This clonotype was recorded at least ten times. This chain joins TRBV20-1 and TRBJ2-5; the match to TRBD2 covers 10 bases. Germline V lookup: CDR1 DFQATT, CDR2 SNEGSKA (reference sequence). The CDR3 spans 14 residues. The V and J ends lost 3 bases and 1 base, in that order; junction bases with no gene match: 2. CDR3 nucleotide sequence: TGCAGTGCTAGCCTAGCGGGAGTCCAAGAGACCCAGTACTTC. It is translated as CSASLAGVQETQYF.

The sample holds a few counts of this clonotype. This rearrangement joins TRBV10-3 to TRBJ1-1, with D perhaps TRBD1 (6 bases). V lost 5 bases and J 11 bases, leaving 24 bases between the germline ends. The CDR3 spans 15 residues. Germline V CDR1 and CDR2: ENHRY, SYGVKD. CDR3 region: CAISLQGDSKMEAFF. The CDR3 coding sequence is TGTGCCATCAGTCTACAGGGAGATTCAAAAATGGAGGCTTTCTTT.

This clonotype was seen ten or more times. The genes are TRBV6-2 or TRBV6-3 and TRBJ2-5, with D unresolved. Germline V gives CDR1 MNHEY, CDR2 SVGEGT. This CDR3 spans 13 amino acids. V lost 5 bases, J lost 4 bases, and 11 bases lay in between. CDR3 DNA sequence: TGTGCCAGCAGTGCACCTCCGGGAGAGACCCAGTACTTC. Amino acid sequence: CASSAPPGETQYF.

This clonotype was recorded many times. This chain uses TRBV25-1 with TRBJ2-5; D possibly uses TRBD1 or TRBD2 (5 bases each). Germline V gene sequence: CDR1 MGHDK, CDR2 SYGVNS. V lost 10 bases, J lost 0 bases, and 9 bases lay in between. This CDR3 region has 12 residues. CDR3 loop: CATSGHQETQYF. The CDR3 coding sequence is TGTGCCACGTCGGGACACCAAGAGACCCAGTACTTC.

This clonotype was seen more than once but under ten times. The chain is built from TRBV5-1 and TRBJ1-1; maybe TRBD1 (5 bases). The V gene lost 2 bases and the J gene lost 10 bases, with 18 bases spanning the gap. Germline CDR1 SGHRS, CDR2 YFSETQ. CDR3 size: 14 residues. This CDR3 is CASSFGAEASGAFF. CDR3 nucleotides: TGCGCCAGCAGCTTCGGGGCGGAGGCCTCCGGAGCTTTCTTT.

This clonotype was detected many times. The rearrangement joins TRBV12-3 or TRBV12-4 to TRBJ2-7, with a possible D match to TRBD1 (6 bases). Trimming cost V 3 bases and J 1 base, with 10 bases left between them. This CDR3 spans 14 amino acids. The CDR3 bases are TGTGCCAGCAGTTTCGGGACACCTTCCTACGAGCAGTACTTC. Amino acids: CASSFGTPSYEQYF.

This clonotype was recorded at least ten times. The J gene is TRBJ2-7, the V gene TRBV15; TRBD2 might be the D (5 bases). Germline-derived CDR1 and CDR2 are LNHNV and YYDKDF (reference sequence). The ends were cut back, 3 bases at V and 3 bases at J, with 15 bases in the middle. The CDR3 covers 15 residues. CDR3 nucleotides: TGTGCCACCAGCAGCTCAGCGGAAGTGATCTACGAGCAGTACTTC. It codes for CATSSSAEVIYEQYF.

This clonotype was counted ten times or more. This sequence joins TRBV6-5 and TRBJ1-5, with D unclear. The CDR3 has 13 amino acids. Germline CDR1 reads MNHEY; CDR2 reads SVGAGI. Trimming stripped 0 bases from V and 9 bases from J, with 9 bases between. CDR3 DNA sequence: TGTGCCAGCAGTTACTCGAAGTTTTGGCCCCAGCATTTT. Protein sequence: CASSYSKFWPQHF.